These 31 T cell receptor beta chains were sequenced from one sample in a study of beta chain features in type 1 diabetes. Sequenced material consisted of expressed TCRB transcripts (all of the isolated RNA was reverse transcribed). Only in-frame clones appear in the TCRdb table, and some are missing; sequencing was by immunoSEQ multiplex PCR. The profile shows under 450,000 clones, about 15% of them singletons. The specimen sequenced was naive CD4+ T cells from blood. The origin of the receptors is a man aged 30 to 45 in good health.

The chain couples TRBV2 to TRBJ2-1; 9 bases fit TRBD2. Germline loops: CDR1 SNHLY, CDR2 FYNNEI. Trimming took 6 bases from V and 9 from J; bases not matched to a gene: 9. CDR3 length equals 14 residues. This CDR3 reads CASSGGRAFSEQFF. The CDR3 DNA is TGTGCCAGCAGCGGCGGGAGGGCTTTTAGTGAGCAGTTCTTC.

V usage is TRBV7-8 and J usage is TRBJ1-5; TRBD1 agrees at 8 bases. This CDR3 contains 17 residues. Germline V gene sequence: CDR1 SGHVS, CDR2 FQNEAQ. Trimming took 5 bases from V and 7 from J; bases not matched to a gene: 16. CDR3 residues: CASSPLPFRQGWQPQHF. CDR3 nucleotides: TGTGCCAGCAGCCCCCTCCCCTTTCGACAGGGGTGGCAGCCCCAGCATTTT.

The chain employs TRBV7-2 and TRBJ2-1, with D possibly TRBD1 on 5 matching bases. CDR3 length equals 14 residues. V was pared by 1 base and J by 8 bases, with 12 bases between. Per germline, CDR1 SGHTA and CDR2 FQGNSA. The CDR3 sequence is CASSLGIVTDEQFF. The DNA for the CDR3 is TGTGCCAGCAGCTTAGGCATAGTGACAGATGAGCAGTTCTTC.

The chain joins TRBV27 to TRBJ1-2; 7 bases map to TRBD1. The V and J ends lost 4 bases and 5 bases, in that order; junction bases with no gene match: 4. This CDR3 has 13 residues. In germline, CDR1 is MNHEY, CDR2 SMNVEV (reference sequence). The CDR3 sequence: CASSSTGLYGYTF. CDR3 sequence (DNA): TGTGCCAGCAGTTCGACAGGGTTGTATGGCTACACCTTC.

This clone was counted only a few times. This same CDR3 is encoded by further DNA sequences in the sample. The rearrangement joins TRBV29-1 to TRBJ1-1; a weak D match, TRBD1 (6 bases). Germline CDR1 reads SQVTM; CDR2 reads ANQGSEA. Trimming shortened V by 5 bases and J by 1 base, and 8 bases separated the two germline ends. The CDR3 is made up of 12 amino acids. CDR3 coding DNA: TGCAGCGTTTTAGGGGGGAACACTGAAGCTTTCTTT. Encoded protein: CSVLGGNTEAFF.

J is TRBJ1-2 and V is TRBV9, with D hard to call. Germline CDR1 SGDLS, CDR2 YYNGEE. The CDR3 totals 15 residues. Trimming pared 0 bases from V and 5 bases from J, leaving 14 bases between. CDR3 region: CASSVGVGVGYGYTF. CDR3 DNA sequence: TGTGCCAGCAGCGTAGGAGTTGGGGTCGGGTATGGCTACACCTTC.

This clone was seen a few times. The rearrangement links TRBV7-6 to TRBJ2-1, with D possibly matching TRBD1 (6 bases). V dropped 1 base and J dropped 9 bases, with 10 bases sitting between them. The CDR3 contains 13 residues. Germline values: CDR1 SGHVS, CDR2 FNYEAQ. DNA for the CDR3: TGTGCCAGCAGCTTAGTAGGGGGAAGTGAGCAGTTCTTC. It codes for CASSLVGGSEQFF.

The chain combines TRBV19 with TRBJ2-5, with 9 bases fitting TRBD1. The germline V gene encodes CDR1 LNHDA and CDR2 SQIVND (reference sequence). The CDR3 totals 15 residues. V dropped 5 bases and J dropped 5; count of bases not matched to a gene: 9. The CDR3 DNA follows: TGTGCCAGTAGTCGAGCGACAGGGGGAATGGAGACCCAGTACTTC. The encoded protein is CASSRATGGMETQYF.

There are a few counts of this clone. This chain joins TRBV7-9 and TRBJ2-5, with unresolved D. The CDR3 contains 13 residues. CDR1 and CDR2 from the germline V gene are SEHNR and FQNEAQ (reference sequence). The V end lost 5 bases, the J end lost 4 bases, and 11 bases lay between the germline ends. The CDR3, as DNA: TGTGCCAGCAGCCCCCAGCTTTCAGAGACCCAGTACTTC. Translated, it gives CASSPQLSETQYF.

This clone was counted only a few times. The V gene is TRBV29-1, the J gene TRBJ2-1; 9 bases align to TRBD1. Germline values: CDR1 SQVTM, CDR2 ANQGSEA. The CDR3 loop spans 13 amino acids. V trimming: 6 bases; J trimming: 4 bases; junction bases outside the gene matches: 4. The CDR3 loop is CSVRQGGYNEQFF. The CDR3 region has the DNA TGCAGCGTCAGACAGGGGGGTTACAATGAGCAGTTCTTC.

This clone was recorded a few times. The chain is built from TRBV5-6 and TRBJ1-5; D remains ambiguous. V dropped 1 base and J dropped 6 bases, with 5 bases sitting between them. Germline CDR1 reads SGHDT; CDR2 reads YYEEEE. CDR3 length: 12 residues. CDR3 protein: CASSLLGQPQHF. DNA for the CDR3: TGTGCCAGCAGCTTGTTGGGTCAGCCCCAGCATTTT.

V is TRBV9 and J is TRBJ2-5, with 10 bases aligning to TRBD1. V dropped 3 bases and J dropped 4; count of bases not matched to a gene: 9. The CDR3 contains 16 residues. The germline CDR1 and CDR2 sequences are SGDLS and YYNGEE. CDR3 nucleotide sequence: TGTGCCAGCAGCGCGACAGGGGGCGCCTGGGGAGAGACCCAGTACTTC. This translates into CASSATGGAWGETQYF. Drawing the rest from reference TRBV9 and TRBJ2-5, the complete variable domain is DSGVTQTPKHLITATGQRVTLRCSPRSGDLSVYWYQQSLDQGLQFLIQYYNGEERAKGNILERFSAQQFPDLHSELNLSSLELGDSALYFCASSATGGAWGETQYFGPGTRLLVL.

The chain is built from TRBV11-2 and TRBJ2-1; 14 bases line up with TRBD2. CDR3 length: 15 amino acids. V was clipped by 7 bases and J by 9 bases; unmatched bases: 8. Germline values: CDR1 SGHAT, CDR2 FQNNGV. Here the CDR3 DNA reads TGTGCCAGCAACTTCGGGACTAGCGGGAGAGGTGAGCAGTTCTTC. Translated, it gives CASNFGTSGRGEQFF.

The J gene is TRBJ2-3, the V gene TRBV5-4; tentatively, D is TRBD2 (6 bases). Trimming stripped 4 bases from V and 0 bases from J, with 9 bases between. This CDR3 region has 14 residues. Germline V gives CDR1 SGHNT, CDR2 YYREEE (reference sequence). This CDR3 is CASSAGFSTDTQYF. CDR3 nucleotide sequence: TGTGCCAGCAGCGCGGGGTTTAGCACAGATACGCAGTATTTT.

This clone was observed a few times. In DNA, the CDR3 is TGTGCCAGCAGCGTAACTGACGGGTTAAGCTACGAGCAGTACTTC. Translation gives CASSVTDGLSYEQYF. This chain uses TRBV11-2 with TRBJ2-7; D not certain. Per the germline V gene, CDR1 is SGHAT and CDR2 is FQNNGV. The CDR3 is 15 residues long. V gave up 5 bases and J gave up 3 bases, with 17 bases separating them.

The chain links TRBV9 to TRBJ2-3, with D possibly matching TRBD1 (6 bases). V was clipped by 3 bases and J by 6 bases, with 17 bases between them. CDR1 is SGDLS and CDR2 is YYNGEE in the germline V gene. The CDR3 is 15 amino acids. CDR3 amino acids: CASSGFWGLFDTQYF. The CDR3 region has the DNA TGTGCCAGCAGCGGATTTTGGGGGCTTTTTGATACGCAGTATTTT.

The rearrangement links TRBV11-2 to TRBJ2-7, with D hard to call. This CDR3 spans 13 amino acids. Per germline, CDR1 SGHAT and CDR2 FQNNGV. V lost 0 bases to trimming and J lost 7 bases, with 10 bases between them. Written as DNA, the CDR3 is TGTGCCAGCAGCTTAGATCTGGCAGCAGAGCAGTACTTC. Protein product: CASSLDLAAEQYF.

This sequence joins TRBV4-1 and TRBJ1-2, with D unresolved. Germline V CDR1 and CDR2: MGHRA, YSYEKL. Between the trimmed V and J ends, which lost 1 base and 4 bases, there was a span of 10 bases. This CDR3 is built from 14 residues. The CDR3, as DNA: TGCGCCAGCAGCCAAGGACTGGCCGGCTATGGCTACACCTTC. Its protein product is CASSQGLAGYGYTF.

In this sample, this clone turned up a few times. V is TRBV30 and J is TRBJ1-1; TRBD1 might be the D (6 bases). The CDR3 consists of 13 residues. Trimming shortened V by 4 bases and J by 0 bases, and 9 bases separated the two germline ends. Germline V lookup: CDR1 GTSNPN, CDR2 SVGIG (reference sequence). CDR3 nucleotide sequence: TGTGCCTGGACCGGACAGTTGAACACTGAAGCTTTCTTT. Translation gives CAWTGQLNTEAFF. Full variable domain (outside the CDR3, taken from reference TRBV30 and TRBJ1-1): SQTIHQWPATLVQPVGSPLSLECTVEGTSNPNLYWYRQAAGRGLQLLFYSVGIGQISSEVPQNLSASRPQDRQFILSSKKLLLSDSGFYLCAWTGQLNTEAFFGQGTRLTVV.

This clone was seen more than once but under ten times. CDR3 bases: TGTGCCAGCAGCTTTGGACGAAATCGCGACGAGCAGTACTTC. It encodes CASSFGRNRDEQYF. J is TRBJ2-7 and V is TRBV5-4; no clear D gene. The CDR3 consists of 14 residues. V lost 2 bases, J lost 5 bases, and 14 bases lay in between. Germline V gives CDR1 SGHNT, CDR2 YYREEE (reference sequence).

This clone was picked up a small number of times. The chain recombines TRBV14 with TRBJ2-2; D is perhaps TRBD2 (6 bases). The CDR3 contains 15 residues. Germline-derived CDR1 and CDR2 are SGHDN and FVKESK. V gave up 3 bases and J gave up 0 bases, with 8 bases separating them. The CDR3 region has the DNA TGTGCCAGCAGCCATAGCGGAACGAACACCGGGGAGCTGTTTTTT. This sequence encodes CASSHSGTNTGELFF.

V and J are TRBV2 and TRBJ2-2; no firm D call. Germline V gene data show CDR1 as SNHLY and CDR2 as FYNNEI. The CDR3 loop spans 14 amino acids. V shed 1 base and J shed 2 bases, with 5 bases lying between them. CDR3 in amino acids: CASSEVRNTGELFF. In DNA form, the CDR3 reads TGTGCCAGCAGTGAAGTCAGAAACACCGGGGAGCTGTTTTTT.

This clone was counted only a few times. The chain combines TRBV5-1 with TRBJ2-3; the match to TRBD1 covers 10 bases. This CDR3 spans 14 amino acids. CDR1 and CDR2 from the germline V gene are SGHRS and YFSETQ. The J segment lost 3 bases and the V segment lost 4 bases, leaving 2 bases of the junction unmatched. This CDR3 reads CASSPGQGTDTQYF. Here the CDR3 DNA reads TGCGCCAGCAGCCCGGGACAGGGGACAGATACGCAGTATTTT.

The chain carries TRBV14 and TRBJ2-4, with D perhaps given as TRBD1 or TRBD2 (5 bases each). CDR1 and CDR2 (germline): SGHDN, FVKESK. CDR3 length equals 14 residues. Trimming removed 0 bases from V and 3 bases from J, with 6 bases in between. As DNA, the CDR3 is TGTGCCAGCAGCCAAGAGAGGGGCAAAAACATTCAGTACTTC. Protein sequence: CASSQERGKNIQYF. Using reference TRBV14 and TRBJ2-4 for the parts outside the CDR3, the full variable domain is EAGVTQFPSHSVIEKGQTVTLRCDPISGHDNLYWYRRVMGKEIKFLLHFVKESKQDESGMPNNRFLAERTGGTYSTLKVQPAELEDSGVYFCASSQERGKNIQYFGAGTRLSVL.

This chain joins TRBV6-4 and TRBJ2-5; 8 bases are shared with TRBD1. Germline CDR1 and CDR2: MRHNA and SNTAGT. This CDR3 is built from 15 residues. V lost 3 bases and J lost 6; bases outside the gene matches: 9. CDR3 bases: TGTGCCAGCAGTGAGACCCCGCAGGGGGCGCAGACCCAGTACTTC. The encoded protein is CASSETPQGAQTQYF.

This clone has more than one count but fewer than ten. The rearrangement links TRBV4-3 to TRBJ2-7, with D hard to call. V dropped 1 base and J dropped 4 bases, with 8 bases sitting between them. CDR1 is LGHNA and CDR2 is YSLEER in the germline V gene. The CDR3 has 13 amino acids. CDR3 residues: CASSQAYQYEQYF. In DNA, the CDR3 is TGCGCCAGCAGCCAAGCCTATCAGTACGAGCAGTACTTC.

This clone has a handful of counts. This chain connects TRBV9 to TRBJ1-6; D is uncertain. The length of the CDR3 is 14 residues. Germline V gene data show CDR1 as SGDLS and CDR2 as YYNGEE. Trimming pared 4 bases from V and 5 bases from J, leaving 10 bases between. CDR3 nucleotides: TGTGCCAGCAGCAAGGACGGTGATAATTCACCCCTCCACTTT. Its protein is CASSKDGDNSPLHF.

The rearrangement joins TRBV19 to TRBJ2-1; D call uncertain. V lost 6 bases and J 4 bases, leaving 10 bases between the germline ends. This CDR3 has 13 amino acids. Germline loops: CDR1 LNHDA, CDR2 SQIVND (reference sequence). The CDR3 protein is CASSSRAYNEQFF. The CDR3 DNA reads TGTGCCAGTAGCAGCAGAGCTTACAATGAGCAGTTCTTC.

CDR3 in amino acids: CASSLVGQGYGYTF. CDR3 bases: TGTGCCAGCAGCTTGGTCGGACAGGGGTATGGCTACACCTTC. The rearrangement joins TRBV5-4 to TRBJ1-2; 9 bases agree with TRBD1. This CDR3 contains 14 residues. After removal of 0 bases from V and 5 bases from J, the junction contained 2 bases not matched to a gene. The V gene's germline CDR1 is SGHNT and CDR2 YYREEE (reference sequence).

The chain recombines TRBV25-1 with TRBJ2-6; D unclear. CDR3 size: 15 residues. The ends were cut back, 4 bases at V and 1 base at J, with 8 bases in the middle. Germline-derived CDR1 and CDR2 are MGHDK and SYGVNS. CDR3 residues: CASSVSGSGANVLTF. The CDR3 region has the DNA TGTGCCAGCAGTGTTTCCGGGTCTGGGGCCAACGTCCTGACTTTC.

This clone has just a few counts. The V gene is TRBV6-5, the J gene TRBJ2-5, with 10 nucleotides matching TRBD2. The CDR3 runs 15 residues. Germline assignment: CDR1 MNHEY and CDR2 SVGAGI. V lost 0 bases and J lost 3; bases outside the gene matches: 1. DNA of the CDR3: TGTGCCAGCAGTTACTCACTAGCGGGGAAAGAGACCCAGTACTTC. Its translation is CASSYSLAGKETQYF.